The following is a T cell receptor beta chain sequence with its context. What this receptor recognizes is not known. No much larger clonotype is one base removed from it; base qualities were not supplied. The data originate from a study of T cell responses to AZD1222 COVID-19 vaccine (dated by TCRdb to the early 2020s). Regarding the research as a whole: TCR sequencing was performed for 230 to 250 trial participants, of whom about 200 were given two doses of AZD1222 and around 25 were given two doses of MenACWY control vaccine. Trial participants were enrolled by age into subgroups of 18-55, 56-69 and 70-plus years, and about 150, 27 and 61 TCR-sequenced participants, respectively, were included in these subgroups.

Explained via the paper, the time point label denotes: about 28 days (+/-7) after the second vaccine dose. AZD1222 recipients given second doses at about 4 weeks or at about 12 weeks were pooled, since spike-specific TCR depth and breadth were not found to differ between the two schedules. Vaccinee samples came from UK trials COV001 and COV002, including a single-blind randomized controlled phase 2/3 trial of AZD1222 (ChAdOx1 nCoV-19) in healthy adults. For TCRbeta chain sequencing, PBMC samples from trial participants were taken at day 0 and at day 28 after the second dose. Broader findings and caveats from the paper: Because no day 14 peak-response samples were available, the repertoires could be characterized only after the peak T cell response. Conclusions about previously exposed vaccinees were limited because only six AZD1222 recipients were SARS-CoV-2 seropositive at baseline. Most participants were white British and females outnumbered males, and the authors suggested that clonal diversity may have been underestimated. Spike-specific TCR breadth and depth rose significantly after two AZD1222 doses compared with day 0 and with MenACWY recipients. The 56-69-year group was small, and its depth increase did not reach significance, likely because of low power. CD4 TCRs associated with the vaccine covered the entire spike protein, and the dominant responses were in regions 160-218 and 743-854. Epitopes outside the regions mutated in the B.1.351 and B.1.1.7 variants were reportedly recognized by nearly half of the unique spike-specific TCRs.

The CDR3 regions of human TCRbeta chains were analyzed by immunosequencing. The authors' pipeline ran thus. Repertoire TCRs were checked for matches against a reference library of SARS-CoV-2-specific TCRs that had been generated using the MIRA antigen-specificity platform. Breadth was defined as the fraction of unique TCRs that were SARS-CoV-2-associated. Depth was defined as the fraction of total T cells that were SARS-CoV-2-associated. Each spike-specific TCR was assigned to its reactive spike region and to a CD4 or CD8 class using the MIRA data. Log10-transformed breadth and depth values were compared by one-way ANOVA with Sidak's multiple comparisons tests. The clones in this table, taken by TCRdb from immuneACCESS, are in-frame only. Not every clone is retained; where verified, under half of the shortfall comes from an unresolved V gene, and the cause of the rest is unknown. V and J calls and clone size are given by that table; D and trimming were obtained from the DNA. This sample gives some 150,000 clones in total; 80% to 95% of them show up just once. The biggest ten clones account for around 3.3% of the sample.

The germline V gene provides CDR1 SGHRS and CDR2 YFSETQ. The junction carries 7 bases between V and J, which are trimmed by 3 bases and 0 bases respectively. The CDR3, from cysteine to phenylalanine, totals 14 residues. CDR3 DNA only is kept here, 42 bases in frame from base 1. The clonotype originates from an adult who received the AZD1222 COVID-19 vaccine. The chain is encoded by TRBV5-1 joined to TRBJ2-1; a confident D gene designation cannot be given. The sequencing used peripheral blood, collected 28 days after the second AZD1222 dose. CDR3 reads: CASSSDASYNEQFF. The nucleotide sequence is TGCGCCAGCAGCTCGGACGCCTCCTACAATGAGCAGTTCTTC.